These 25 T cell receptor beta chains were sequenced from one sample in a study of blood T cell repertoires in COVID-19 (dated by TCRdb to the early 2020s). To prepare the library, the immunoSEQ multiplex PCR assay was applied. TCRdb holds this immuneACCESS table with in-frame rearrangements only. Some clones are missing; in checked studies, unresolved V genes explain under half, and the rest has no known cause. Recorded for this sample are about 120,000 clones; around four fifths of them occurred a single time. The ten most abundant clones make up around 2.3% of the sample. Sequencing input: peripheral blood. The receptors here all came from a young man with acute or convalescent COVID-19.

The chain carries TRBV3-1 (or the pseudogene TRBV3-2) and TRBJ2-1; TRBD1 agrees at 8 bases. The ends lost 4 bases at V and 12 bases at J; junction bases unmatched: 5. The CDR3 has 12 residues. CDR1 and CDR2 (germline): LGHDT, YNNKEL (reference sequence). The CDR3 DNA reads TGTGCCAGCAGCCGACAGGGGACTTGGCAGTTCTTC. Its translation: CASSRQGTWQFF.

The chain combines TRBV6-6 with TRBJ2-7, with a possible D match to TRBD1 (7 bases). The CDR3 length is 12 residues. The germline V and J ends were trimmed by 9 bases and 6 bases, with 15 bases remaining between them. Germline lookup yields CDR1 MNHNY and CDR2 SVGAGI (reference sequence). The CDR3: CASKTGDSEQYV. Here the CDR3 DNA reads TGTGCCAGTAAAACAGGGGACTCCGAGCAGTACGTC.

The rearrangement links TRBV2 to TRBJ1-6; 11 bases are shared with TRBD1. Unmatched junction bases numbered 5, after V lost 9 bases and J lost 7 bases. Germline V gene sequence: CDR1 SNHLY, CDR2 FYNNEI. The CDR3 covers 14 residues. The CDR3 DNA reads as TGTGCCAGGAGGACAGGGGGCCGGAATTCACCCCTCCACTTT. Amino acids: CARRTGGRNSPLHF.

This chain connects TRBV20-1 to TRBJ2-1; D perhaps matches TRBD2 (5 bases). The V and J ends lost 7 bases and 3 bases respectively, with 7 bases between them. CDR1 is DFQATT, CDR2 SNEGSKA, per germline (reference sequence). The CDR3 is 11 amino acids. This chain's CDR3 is CSVLVYNEQFF. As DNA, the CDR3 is TGCAGTGTACTAGTCTACAATGAGCAGTTCTTC.

This CDR3 is CASSFQELAGGPDTQYF. CDR3 bases: TGTGCCAGCAGCTTCCAAGAGCTGGCGGGAGGGCCAGATACGCAGTATTTT. J is TRBJ2-3 and V is TRBV7-9; 9 positions match TRBD2. Trimming cost V 3 bases and J 4 bases; bases outside gene matches: 11. This CDR3 has 17 residues. Germline V gene data show CDR1 as SEHNR and CDR2 as FQNEAQ (reference sequence).

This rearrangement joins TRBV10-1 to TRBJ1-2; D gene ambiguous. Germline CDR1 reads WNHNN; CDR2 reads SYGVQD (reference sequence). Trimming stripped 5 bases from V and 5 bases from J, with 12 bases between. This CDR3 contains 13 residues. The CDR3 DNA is TGCGCCAGCAGTCCCGGGGTCGGGTATGGCTACACCTTC. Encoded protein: CASSPGVGYGYTF.

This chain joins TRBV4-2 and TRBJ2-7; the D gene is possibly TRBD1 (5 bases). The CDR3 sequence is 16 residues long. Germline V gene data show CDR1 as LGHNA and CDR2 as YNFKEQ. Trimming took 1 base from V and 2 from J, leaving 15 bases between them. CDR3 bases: TGTGCCAGCAGCCAAGGTTCAGGCAGGGTAACCTACGAGCAGTACTTC. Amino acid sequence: CASSQGSGRVTYEQYF.

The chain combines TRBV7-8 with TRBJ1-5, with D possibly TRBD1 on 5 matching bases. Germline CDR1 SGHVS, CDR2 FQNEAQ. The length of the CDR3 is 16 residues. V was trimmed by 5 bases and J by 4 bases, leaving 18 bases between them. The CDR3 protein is CASSPYPGGHNQPQHF. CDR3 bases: TGTGCCAGCAGCCCCTATCCGGGGGGTCATAATCAGCCCCAGCATTTT.

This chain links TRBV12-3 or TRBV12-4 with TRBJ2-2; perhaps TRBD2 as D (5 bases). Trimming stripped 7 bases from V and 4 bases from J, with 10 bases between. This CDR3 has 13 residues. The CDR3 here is CASKRGPTGELFF. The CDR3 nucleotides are TGTGCCAGCAAACGGGGTCCCACCGGGGAGCTGTTTTTT.

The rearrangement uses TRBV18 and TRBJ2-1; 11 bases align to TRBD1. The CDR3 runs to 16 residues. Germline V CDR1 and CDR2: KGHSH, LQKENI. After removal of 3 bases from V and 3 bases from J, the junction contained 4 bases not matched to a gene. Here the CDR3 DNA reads TGTGCCAGCTCACCCCCGGGACAGGGGGTCTACAATGAGCAGTTCTTC. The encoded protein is CASSPPGQGVYNEQFF.

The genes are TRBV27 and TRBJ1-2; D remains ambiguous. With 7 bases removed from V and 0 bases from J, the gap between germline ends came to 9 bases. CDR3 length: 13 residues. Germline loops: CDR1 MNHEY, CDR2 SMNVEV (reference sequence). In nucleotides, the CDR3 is TGTGCCAGCAAGAAGCAAGCTAACTATGGCTACACCTTC. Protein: CASKKQANYGYTF.

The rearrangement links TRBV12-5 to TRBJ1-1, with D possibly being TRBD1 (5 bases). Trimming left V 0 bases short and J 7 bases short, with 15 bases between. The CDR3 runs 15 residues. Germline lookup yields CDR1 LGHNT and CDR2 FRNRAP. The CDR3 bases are TGTGCTAGTGGTTTGGTTATACAGGCCCGCCTTGAAGCTTTCTTT. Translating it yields CASGLVIQARLEAFF.

The CDR3 sequence is CASSSGQGANYGYTF. The CDR3 nucleotides are TGCGCCAGCAGCTCGGGACAGGGGGCAAACTATGGCTACACCTTC. The V gene is TRBV4-1, the J gene TRBJ1-2; 12 nucleotides align to TRBD1. V gave up 5 bases and J gave up 2 bases; unmatched junction bases: 3. The germline gives CDR1 MGHRA, CDR2 YSYEKL. The CDR3 contains 15 residues.

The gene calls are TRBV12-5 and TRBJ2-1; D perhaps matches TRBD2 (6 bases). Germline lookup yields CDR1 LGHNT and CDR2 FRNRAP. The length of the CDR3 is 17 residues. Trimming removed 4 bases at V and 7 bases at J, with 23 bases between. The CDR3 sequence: CASGSHPLRGALNEQFF. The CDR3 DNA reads TGTGCTAGTGGTTCCCACCCTCTCCGCGGGGCTTTGAATGAGCAGTTCTTC.

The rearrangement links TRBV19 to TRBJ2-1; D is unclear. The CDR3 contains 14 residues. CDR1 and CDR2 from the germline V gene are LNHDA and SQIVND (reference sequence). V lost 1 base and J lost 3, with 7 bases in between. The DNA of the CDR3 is TGTGCCAGTAGTATAGTTGCCGGCTACAATGAGCAGTTCTTC. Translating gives CASSIVAGYNEQFF.

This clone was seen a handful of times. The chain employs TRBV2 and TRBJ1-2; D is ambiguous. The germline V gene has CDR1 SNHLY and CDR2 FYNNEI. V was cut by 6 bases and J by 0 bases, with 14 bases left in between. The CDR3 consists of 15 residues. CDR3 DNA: TGTGCCAGCAGGCCCCGACTAGGGACTAACTATGGCTACACCTTC. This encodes CASRPRLGTNYGYTF.

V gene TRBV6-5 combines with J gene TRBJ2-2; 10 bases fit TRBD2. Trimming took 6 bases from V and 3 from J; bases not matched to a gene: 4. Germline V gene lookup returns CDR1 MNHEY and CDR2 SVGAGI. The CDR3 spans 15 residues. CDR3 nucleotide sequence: TGTGCCAGCAGCTACGGACTAGCGGACACCGGGGAGCTGTTTTTT. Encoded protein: CASSYGLADTGELFF.

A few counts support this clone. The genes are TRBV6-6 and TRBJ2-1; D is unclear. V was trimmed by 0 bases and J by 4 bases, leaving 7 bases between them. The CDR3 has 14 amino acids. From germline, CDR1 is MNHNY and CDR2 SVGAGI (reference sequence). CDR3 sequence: CASSYSRIYNEQFF. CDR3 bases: TGTGCCAGCAGTTACTCGAGGATATACAATGAGCAGTTCTTC.

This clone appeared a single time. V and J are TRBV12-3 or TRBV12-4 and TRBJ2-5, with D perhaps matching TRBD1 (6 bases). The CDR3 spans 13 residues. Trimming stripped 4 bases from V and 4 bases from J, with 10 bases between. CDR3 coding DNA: TGTGCCAGCAGTTCAGGGGTAGGAGAGACCCAGTACTTC. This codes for CASSSGVGETQYF.

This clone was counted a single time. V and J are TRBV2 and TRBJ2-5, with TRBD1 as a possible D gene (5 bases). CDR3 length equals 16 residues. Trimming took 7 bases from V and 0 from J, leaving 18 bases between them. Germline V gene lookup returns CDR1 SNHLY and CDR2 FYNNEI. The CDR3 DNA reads TGTGCCAGCAACCTCCCCGGATTAGGGGACCAAGAGACCCAGTACTTC. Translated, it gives CASNLPGLGDQETQYF.

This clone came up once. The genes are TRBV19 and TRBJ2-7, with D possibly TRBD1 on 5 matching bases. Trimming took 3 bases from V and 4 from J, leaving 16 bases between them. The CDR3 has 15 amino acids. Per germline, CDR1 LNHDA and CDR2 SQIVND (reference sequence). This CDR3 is CASSIQGALRYEQYF. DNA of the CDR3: TGTGCCAGTAGTATTCAGGGTGCCCTGCGGTACGAGCAGTACTTC.

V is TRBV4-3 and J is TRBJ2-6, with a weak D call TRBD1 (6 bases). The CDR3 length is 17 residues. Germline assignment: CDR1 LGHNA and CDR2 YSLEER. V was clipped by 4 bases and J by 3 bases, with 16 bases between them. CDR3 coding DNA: TGCGCCAGCAGCCGGTTGACCTCAGGGGTTGGGGCCAACGTCCTGACTTTC. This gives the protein CASSRLTSGVGANVLTF.

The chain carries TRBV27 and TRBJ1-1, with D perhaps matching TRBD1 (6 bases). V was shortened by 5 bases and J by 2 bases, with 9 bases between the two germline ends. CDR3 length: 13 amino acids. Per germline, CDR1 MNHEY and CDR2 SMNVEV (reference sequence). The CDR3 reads CASSRTENTEAFF. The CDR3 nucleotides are TGTGCCAGCAGTAGGACAGAAAACACTGAAGCTTTCTTT.

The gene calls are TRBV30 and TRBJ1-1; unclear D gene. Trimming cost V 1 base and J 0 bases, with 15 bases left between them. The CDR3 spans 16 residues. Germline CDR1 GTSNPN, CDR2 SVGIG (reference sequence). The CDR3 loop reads CAWSAGSTILNTEAFF. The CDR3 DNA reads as TGTGCCTGGAGTGCGGGATCGACGATTTTGAACACTGAAGCTTTCTTT.

The CDR3 reads CASSLAGANIQYF. The CDR3 bases are TGTGCCAGCAGCTTAGCTGGGGCAAACATTCAGTACTTC. V and J are TRBV7-2 and TRBJ2-4; D is possibly TRBD1 (5 bases). CDR3 length equals 13 residues. CDR1 is SGHTA, CDR2 FQGNSA, per germline. V was clipped by 0 bases and J by 6 bases, with 6 bases between them.